Listed below are T cell receptor beta chains from one sample, sequenced in a study of blood T cells in healthy people across ages. TCRdb called the 5' RACE reads again in MiXCR, with one record for every CDR3 protein. The sample includes about 680,000 distinct CDR3 sequences, over 45% seen only once; the top ten take 25% to 35%. Material for sequencing was blood. The receptors originated from a woman aged 55-69 years in good health. CDR3s include the opening cysteine and the closing phenylalanine or tryptophan. A clone size is listed for some rows: how often the clone was seen (once, few, many), or a class if it is expanded.

clone_size	v_call	cdr3_aa
NA	TRBV28	CASSLGGEFYEQFF
NA	TRBV20-1	CSASRISSYNEQYF
NA	TRBV2	CASGGKGRRSYNEQFF
NA	TRBV15	CATEVGTEIYNEQFF
NA	TRBV24-1	CATSVSSYNEQFF
NA	TRBV2	CASRQEYLYVQYF
few	TRBV29-1	CSVEFRTSTRPPYNEQYF
NA	TRBV12-3/TRBV12-4	CASSLRSSRTSTDTQYF
NA	TRBV20-1	CSASSLAGYDEQFF
NA	TRBV9	CASSVGGVGTEAFF
many	TRBV29-1	CSVDARDRGVYGYTF
NA	TRBV6-5	CASSYTGYNEQYF
few	TRBV29-1	CSVDGTSGTYEQYF
NA	TRBV5-1	CASKRGDTDTQYF
few	TRBV6-2/TRBV6-3	CASILAGGYNEQFF
NA	TRBV4-3	CASSQERRAYEQYF
NA	TRBV3-1	CASSHLRGNEQFF
NA	TRBV27	CASSLKGDTAYEQYF
few	TRBV4-3	CASSQDWTRRNNEQFF
once	TRBV18	CASSQARERADTQYF
many	TRBV6-2/TRBV6-3	CASTRQGHSPLHF
few	TRBV4-2	CASSQDRGGDGDTQYF
NA	TRBV24-1	CATSDLRASRSSYNEQFF
once	TRBV7-2	CASASGPPSYNEQFF
few	TRBV7-2	CASSEAAGYEQYF
NA	TRBV27	CASSSRTGGGDTQYF
NA	TRBV7-3	CASSLQNGNSPLHF
NA	TRBV3-1	CASSQRLGTNTIYF
NA	TRBV7-3	CASSLGYQSTDTQYF
NA	TRBV28	CVSSSRDFTDTQYF
once	TRBV7-7	CASSFRLAASSYNEQFF
NA	TRBV20-1	CSAPGTLYNEQFF
few	TRBV20-1	CSARTGQEQFF
NA	TRBV28	CASSSLRTGVYEQYF
NA	TRBV7-6	CASSHGTDEQFF
once	TRBV15	CATSSGDGHSDTEAFF
NA	TRBV11-2	CASANSPTSGAHEQYF
few	TRBV20-1	CSIYRDENYGYTF
NA	TRBV7-9	CASSFGQGIEAFF
NA	TRBV30	CAWGQGTSTDTQYF
NA	TRBV6-2/TRBV6-3	CASSSLNRQPQHF
many	TRBV20-1	CSARKRTSGMETQYF
NA	TRBV20-1	CSARPRRTAYNEQYF
few	TRBV29-1	CSALQGRAYGYTF
NA	TRBV6-5	CASSYRSIQPGTMNTEAFF
NA	TRBV24-1	CATSDLAGNGYTF
NA	TRBV6-2/TRBV6-3	CASSGPFWDYEQYF
NA	TRBV28	CASSSPVWGAVDGYTF
NA	TRBV4-2	CASSQESGGHTGELFF
NA	TRBV28	CASSFSSGTETQYF
many	TRBV7-2	CASSLVEYDYEQYF